These T cell receptor beta chains were read from a single sample in a study of cytomegalovirus exposure and HLA in healthy donors. Sequencing used immunoSEQ multiplex PCR; TCRdb keeps in-frame clones, though not all of them. The sample holds about 94,000 clones, more than 60% seen once. The specimen sequenced was PBMCs. The receptor source for this set is a man aged 25 to 40 in good health and CMV-seronegative. The CDR3 runs from the conserved cysteine through the conserved F or W. A D gene is named only where the DNA matches it firmly. Expanded clones are given a class, and other clones once, few, many or no size at all.

v_gene	d_gene	j_gene	abundance	CDR3nt	CDR3aa
TRBV5-4	NA	TRBJ1-2	few	TGTGCCAGCAGCTTGGTCGGTCGCGGCTACACCTTC	CASSLVGRGYTF
TRBV5-4	TRBD1	TRBJ2-7	NA	TGTGCCAGCAGCTCCGGACAGGCATACTCCTACGAGCAGTACTTC	CASSSGQAYSYEQYF
TRBV6-5	NA	TRBJ1-5	NA	TGTGCCAGCAGTCCTTGGCTTAATCAGCCCCAGCATTTT	CASSPWLNQPQHF
TRBV2	NA	TRBJ2-7	NA	TGTGCCAGCAGTGTAGACAGGACCTTGAACTACGAGCAGTACTTC	CASSVDRTLNYEQYF
TRBV9	TRBD2	TRBJ2-7	NA	TGTGCCAGCAGCTCCCGGGGGGGAAGCTACGAGCAGTACTTC	CASSSRGGSYEQYF
TRBV30	NA	TRBJ2-1	NA	TGTGCCTTACAACCCGGGACTCGGGCGAATGAGCAGTTCTTC	CALQPGTRANEQFF
TRBV6-5	NA	TRBJ1-1	NA	TGTGCCAGCAGTTCACGCAAGCTGAACACTGAAGCTTTCTTT	CASSSRKLNTEAFF
TRBV19	NA	TRBJ2-1	NA	TGTGCCAGTAATGGGCTAGCCTCCTACAATGAGCAGTTCTTC	CASNGLASYNEQFF
TRBV19	TRBD1	TRBJ2-2	NA	TGTGCCAGTGGACAGGGGGCCGCCGGGGAGCTGTTTTTT	CASGQGAAGELFF
TRBV4-1	TRBD2	TRBJ2-7	once	TGCGCCAGCAGCCAACTACCGGGGACTAGGGGGTACTTC	CASSQLPGTRGYF
TRBV29-1	NA	TRBJ2-7	NA	TGCAGCGTTGGGAGTTTTACCGAGCAGTACTTC	CSVGSFTEQYF
TRBV7-9	NA	TRBJ2-7	NA	TGTGCCAGCAGCTTACTCAGGGTCGAGCAGTACTTC	CASSLLRVEQYF
TRBV2	TRBD2	TRBJ2-7	few	TGTGCCAGCAAATGGGAGGGGGAGCAGTACTTC	CASKWEGEQYF
TRBV10-3	TRBD1	TRBJ1-1	NA	TGTGCCATCAGTGACCGGAAGGACAGGCGGGCTGAAGCTTTCTTT	CAISDRKDRRAEAFF
TRBV28	NA	TRBJ2-3	NA	TGTGCCAGCAGTCCGATCTACTGGGGCGGAGGTGGGGGCGCGCAGTATTTT	CASSPIYWGGGGGAQYF
TRBV7-2	NA	TRBJ1-2	NA	TGTGCCAGCAGCCCTTTACAGGGTGTCTATGGCTACACCTTC	CASSPLQGVYGYTF
TRBV7-9	TRBD1	TRBJ2-5	NA	TGTGCCAGCAGCTTACTTGGACAGGGGGCGAGGGAGACCCAGTACTTC	CASSLLGQGARETQYF
TRBV14	NA	TRBJ2-5	NA	TGTGCCAGCGGGGCAGGGCAAGAGACCCAGTACTTC	CASGAGQETQYF
TRBV7-6	TRBD2	TRBJ2-7	NA	TGTGCCAGCAGCCCCGGGAGGGGTAGCTCCTACGAGCAGTACTTC	CASSPGRGSSYEQYF
TRBV10-3	NA	TRBJ1-3	NA	TGTGCCATCAGTGAGATGGGGAGCTCTGGAAACACCATATATTTT	CAISEMGSSGNTIYF
TRBV9	TRBD1	TRBJ1-2	NA	TGTGCCAGCAGCGAAACAGGGGGTGTTGGCTATGGCTACACCTTC	CASSETGGVGYGYTF
TRBV5-1	NA	TRBJ2-5	NA	TGCGCCAGCATGATAGGACTGCAGTACCAAGAGACCCAGTACTTC	CASMIGLQYQETQYF
TRBV19	NA	TRBJ1-1	once	TGTGCCAGTAGTATATCAGGGGCGGTGGAGGCTTTCTTT	CASSISGAVEAFF
TRBV7-9	NA	TRBJ2-7	few	TGTGCCAGCAGCAACGCTCCGGGACACCATTCCTACGAGCAGTACTTC	CASSNAPGHHSYEQYF
TRBV4-3	TRBD2	TRBJ2-3	NA	TGCGCCAGCAGCCAAGTCGGGGGGGGCCCCACAGATACGCAGTATTTT	CASSQVGGGPTDTQYF
TRBV4-1	NA	TRBJ2-7	few	TGCGCCAGCAGCCAAGGTCAGGGTGCCTACGAGCAGTACTTC	CASSQGQGAYEQYF
TRBV27	NA	TRBJ1-1	NA	TGTGCCAGCAGTGTCTCCCGGTGGGCCACTGAAGCTTTCTTT	CASSVSRWATEAFF
TRBV7-3	NA	TRBJ2-1	NA	NA	CASSFGNGASGLNEQFF
TRBV7-9	NA	TRBJ1-1	NA	TGTGCCAGCAGCCCAGGGCCGAACACTGAAGCTTTCTTT	CASSPGPNTEAFF
TRBV10-3	TRBD1	TRBJ1-1	few	TGTGCCATCAGTGCGGGACAGGCTGTATTGGCTTTCTTT	CAISAGQAVLAFF
TRBV9	NA	TRBJ1-1	few	TGTGCCAGCAGCGCTGGGGGGGGTCGCGGGCGGAACACTGAAGCTTTCTTT	CASSAGGGRGRNTEAFF
TRBV5-1	NA	TRBJ2-2	few	TGCGCCAGCAGCTTGTGGGGGACTCTCCTACTCCGGGAGCTGTTTTTT	CASSLWGTLLLRELFF